The present entry profiles one T cell receptor beta chain with its context. Its target is not known. These data are taken from a study of metastatic and nonmetastatic thyroid tumors. The study, taken as a whole, reports: Reported TCR beta diversity, measured in blood and tumor, was significantly higher for malignant thyroid tumors than for benign nodules.

V was cut by 6 bases and J by 0 bases, with 9 bases left in between. The CDR3 has 14 residues. MiXCR was used by TCRdb to re-call the PCR reads. The sample yields over 70,000 clones, more than 15% seen once. Thyroid surgery had not been preceded by any treatment in any patient. The receptor's source is a female donor with papillary thyroid cancer or a benign thyroid nodule (not recorded which). Some clones in this sample may be carry-over from other donors' samples. The V gene is TRBV12-3 or TRBV12-4, the J gene TRBJ1-3; D not resolved. The source material was blood. The CDR3 loop reads CASSPPGSGNTIYF. CDR3 bases: TGTGCCAGCAGCCCACCGGGCTCTGGAAACACCATATATTTT.